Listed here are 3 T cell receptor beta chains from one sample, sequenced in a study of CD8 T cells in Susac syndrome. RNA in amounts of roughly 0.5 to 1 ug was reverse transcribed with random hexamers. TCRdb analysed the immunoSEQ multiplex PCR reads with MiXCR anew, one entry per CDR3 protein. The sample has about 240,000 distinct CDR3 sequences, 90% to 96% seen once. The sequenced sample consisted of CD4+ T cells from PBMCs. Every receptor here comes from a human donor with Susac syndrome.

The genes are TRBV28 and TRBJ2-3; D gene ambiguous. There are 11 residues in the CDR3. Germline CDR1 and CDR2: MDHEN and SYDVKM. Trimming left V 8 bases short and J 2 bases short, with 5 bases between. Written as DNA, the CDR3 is TGTGCCAGCGCGCTCACAGATACGCAGTATTTT. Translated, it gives CASALTDTQYF.

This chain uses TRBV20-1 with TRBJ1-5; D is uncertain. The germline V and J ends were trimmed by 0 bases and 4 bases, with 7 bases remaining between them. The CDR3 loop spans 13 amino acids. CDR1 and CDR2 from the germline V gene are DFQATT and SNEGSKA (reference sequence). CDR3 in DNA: TGCAGTGCTAGAGATCAAGGGAATCAGCCCCAGCATTTT. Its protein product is CSARDQGNQPQHF.

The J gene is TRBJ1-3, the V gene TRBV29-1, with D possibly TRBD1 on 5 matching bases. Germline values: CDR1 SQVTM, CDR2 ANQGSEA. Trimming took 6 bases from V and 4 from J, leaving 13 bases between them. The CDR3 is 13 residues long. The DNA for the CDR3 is TGCAGCGTGGGGACGTTACTCGGAAACACCATATATTTT. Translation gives CSVGTLLGNTIYF.